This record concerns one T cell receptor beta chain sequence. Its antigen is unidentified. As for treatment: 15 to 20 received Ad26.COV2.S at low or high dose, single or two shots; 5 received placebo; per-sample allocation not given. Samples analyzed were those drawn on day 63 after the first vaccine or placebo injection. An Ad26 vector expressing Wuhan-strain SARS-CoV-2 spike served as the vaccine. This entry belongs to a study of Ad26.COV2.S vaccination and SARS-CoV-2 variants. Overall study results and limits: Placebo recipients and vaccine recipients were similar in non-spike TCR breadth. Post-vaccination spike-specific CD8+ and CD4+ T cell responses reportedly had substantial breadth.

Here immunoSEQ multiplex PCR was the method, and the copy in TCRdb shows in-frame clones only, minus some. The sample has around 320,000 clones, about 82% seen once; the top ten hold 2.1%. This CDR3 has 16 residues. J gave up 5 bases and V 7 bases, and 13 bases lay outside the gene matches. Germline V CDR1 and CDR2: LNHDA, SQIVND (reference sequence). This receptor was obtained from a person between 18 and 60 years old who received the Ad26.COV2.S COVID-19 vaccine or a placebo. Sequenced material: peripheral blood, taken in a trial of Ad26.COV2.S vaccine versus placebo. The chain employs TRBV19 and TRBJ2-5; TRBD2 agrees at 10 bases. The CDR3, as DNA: TGTGCCAGTACCCCAAGCGGGGGGGCGTCATTTGAGACCCAGTACTTC. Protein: CASTPSGGASFETQYF.